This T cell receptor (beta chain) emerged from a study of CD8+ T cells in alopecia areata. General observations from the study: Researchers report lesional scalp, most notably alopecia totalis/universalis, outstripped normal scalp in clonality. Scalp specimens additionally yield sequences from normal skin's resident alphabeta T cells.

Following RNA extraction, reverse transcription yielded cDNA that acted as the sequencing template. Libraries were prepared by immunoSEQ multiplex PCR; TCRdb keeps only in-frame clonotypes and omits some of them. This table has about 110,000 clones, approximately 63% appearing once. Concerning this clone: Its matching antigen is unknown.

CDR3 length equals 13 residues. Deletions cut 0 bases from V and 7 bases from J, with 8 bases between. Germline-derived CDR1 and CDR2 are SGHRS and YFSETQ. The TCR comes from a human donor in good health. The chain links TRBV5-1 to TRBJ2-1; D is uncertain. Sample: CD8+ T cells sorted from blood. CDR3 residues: CASSLAMRNEQFF. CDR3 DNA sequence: TGCGCCAGCAGCTTGGCCATGAGGAATGAGCAGTTCTTC.